These 8 T cell receptor beta chains came from one sample sequenced in a study of long-term antiretroviral therapy in people with HIV. At the survey level, the v3.0 immunoSEQ assay was run. Libraries were prepared by immunoSEQ multiplex PCR; TCRdb keeps only in-frame clonotypes and omits some of them. In the table there are nearly 25,000 clones, around 84% of which are singletons. Sequencing was performed on unsorted PBMCs, taken 3 years after starting antiretroviral therapy. Every receptor here comes from a man aged 50 to 59 with HIV.

The V call is TRBV27, the J call TRBJ2-1; 10 nucleotides align to TRBD2. CDR3 length equals 15 residues. J gave up 3 bases and V 10 bases, and 9 bases lay outside the gene matches. Per the germline V gene, CDR1 is MNHEY and CDR2 is SMNVEV (reference sequence). The CDR3: CATSLTSGHYNEQFF. CDR3 nucleotide sequence: TGTGCCACCTCCCTGACTAGCGGGCACTACAATGAGCAGTTCTTC.

A single count supports this clone. The chain has TRBV7-3 and TRBJ2-2; 11 nucleotides line up with TRBD1. J gave up 7 bases and V 5 bases, and 6 bases lay outside the gene matches. CDR1 is SGHTA and CDR2 is FQGTGA in the germline V gene. The CDR3 runs to 15 residues. CDR3 sequence (DNA): TGTGCCAGCAGCCTCGGGACAGGGGGTTTCGGGGAGCTGTTTTTT. Protein: CASSLGTGGFGELFF.

The gene calls are TRBV9 and TRBJ2-7, with D possibly matching TRBD2 (5 bases). Trimming removed 4 bases at V and 3 bases at J, with 14 bases between. The germline gives CDR1 SGDLS, CDR2 YYNGEE. The CDR3 contains 14 residues. Here the CDR3 reads CASSPAGLGYEQYF. The DNA for the CDR3 is TGTGCCAGCAGCCCCGCCGGACTGGGCTACGAGCAGTACTTC.

J is TRBJ1-5 and V is TRBV16; 9 positions agree with TRBD1. With 5 bases clipped from V and 4 bases from J, the junction kept 9 bases outside the gene matches. The CDR3 covers 16 residues. CDR1 and CDR2 (germline): KGHSY, FQNENV. The CDR3 loop reads CASSASGTGFNQPQHF. CDR3 nucleotide sequence: TGTGCCAGCAGCGCTTCCGGGACAGGGTTTAATCAGCCCCAGCATTTT.

The chain links TRBV6-6 to TRBJ1-2; D remains ambiguous. Trimming shortened V by 0 bases and J by 0 bases, and 11 bases separated the two germline ends. CDR1 is MNHNY and CDR2 is SVGAGI in the germline V gene (reference sequence). The CDR3 covers 16 residues. The CDR3, as DNA: TGTGCCAGCAGTTACTCGTCCCTAGGAGCTAACTATGGCTACACCTTC. It encodes CASSYSSLGANYGYTF.

V and J are TRBV7-9 and TRBJ1-1; the D is unclear. The V end was cut by 5 bases, the J end by 0 bases, with 4 bases between. Germline V CDR1 and CDR2: SEHNR, FQNEAQ (reference sequence). The CDR3 is made up of 12 amino acids. In nucleotides, the CDR3 is TGTGCCAGCAGCCCCCTGAACACTGAAGCTTTCTTT. As protein: CASSPLNTEAFF.

The V gene is TRBV7-9, the J gene TRBJ1-1; D remains unclear. The CDR3 sequence is 13 residues long. With 3 bases removed from V and 4 bases from J, the gap between germline ends came to 9 bases. CDR1 is SEHNR, CDR2 FQNEAQ, per germline (reference sequence). This chain's CDR3 is CASSLGDFTEAFF. In DNA, the CDR3 is TGTGCCAGCAGCTTGGGTGATTTCACTGAAGCTTTCTTT.

The chain uses TRBV13 and TRBJ2-5, with 13 bases fitting TRBD2. CDR1 and CDR2 from the germline V gene are PRHDT and FYEKMQ (reference sequence). CDR3 length: 16 amino acids. The junction had 0 bases not matched to a gene; V was cut back by 0 bases and J by 2 bases. The CDR3 sequence: CASSLGGLAGQETQYF. The CDR3 nucleotides read TGTGCCAGCAGCTTAGGGGGACTAGCGGGGCAAGAGACCCAGTACTTC.